Described below is a single T cell receptor (beta chain) sequence and its context. Its cognate antigen is unknown. With 60 Vbeta and 13 Jbeta primers, the PCR was carried out. The table came from immunoSEQ multiplex PCR; TCRdb's copy has only in-frame clones and leaves some out. This sample has about 64,000 clones, with 77% found just once. This specimen comes from a study of cytomegalovirus exposure and HLA in healthy donors. As for the study in general: Findings of an earlier analysis included more than 90 million unique TCR beta sequences from roughly 190 million T cells.

The CDR3 sequence is 16 residues long. CDR1 and CDR2 (germline): MGHRA, YSYEKL. Trimming took 2 bases from V and 7 from J, leaving 17 bases between them. The study's findings and limits: At a 0.05 false discovery rate, a later analysis found approximately 15,000 TCR beta sequences to be associated with HLA alleles. In an earlier analysis, productive rearrangement rates for most beta V segments clustered near 87% or 30%.

This clonotype was sampled from a male donor in good health and CMV-seropositive. Sequencing was carried out using PBMCs. The chain links TRBV4-1 to TRBJ1-4; a possible D gene is TRBD1 (5 bases). In DNA form, the CDR3 reads TGCGCCAGCAGCCAACTTTTGGGGCGTGACGGTGAAAAACTGTTTTTT. Protein: CASSQLLGRDGEKLFF.